The next 20 T cell receptor beta chains were all read from a single sample in a study of cytotoxic CD8 clonotypes in ibrutinib-treated CLL (dated by TCRdb to 2020 to 2022). The library was generated by the immunoSEQ multiplex PCR assay. TCRdb retrieved this table from immuneACCESS and kept in-frame rearrangements only. Not all clones are present; in checked studies, unresolved V genes account for under half, and no reason is known for the remainder. Present in this sample are fewer than 25,000 clones, under 80% of which were seen just once. The top ten constitute under 30% of the sample. Source: PBMCs, taken before ibrutinib treatment. These receptors were obtained from a human donor with chronic lymphocytic leukemia.

For the CDR3, the DNA is TGTGCCAGCAGCTTTTCCGACAGGGTCGGCTACGAGCAGTACTTC. This sequence encodes CASSFSDRVGYEQYF. V gene TRBV7-6 combines with J gene TRBJ2-7; 7 bases agree with TRBD1. The CDR3 runs 15 residues. The ends lost 3 bases at V and 3 bases at J; junction bases unmatched: 8. Germline V gene sequence: CDR1 SGHVS, CDR2 FNYEAQ.

The chain recombines TRBV7-2 with TRBJ2-4; 8 bases fit TRBD2. V shed 0 bases, J shed 9 bases, and the junction held 4 bases outside the gene matches. The CDR3 runs to 14 residues. Germline CDR1 reads SGHTA; CDR2 reads FQGNSA. The chain's CDR3 is CASSLAPGGTIQYF. Written as DNA, the CDR3 is TGTGCCAGCAGCTTAGCGCCGGGGGGGACCATTCAGTACTTC.

The chain carries TRBV10-1 and TRBJ2-2; D is unclear. Per germline, CDR1 WNHNN and CDR2 SYGVQD (reference sequence). Trimming cost V 6 bases and J 6 bases, with 14 bases left between them. This CDR3 comprises 14 residues. CDR3 region: CASRERSQAGELFF. The CDR3 nucleotides read TGCGCCAGCAGGGAACGGTCGCAGGCCGGGGAGCTGTTTTTT.

The chain is built from TRBV30 and TRBJ2-7; unclear D gene. The CDR3 has 13 amino acids. V was clipped by 1 base and J by 0 bases, with 7 bases between them. From germline, CDR1 is GTSNPN and CDR2 SVGIG (reference sequence). The CDR3 protein is CAWSGMSSYEQYF. CDR3 DNA: TGTGCCTGGAGTGGTATGAGCTCCTACGAGCAGTACTTC.

V is TRBV30 and J is TRBJ1-2; D unclear. Germline V gene data show CDR1 as GTSNPN and CDR2 as SVGIG (reference sequence). This CDR3 region has 13 residues. V was clipped by 1 base and J by 3 bases, with 9 bases between them. This chain's CDR3 is CAWSGGVDYGYTF. Here the CDR3 DNA reads TGTGCCTGGAGTGGTGGGGTTGACTATGGCTACACCTTC.

The chain employs TRBV5-1 and TRBJ2-3; TRBD2 aligns across 10 bases. From germline, CDR1 is SGHRS and CDR2 YFSETQ. The CDR3 covers 20 residues. The V and J ends lost 4 bases and 4 bases, in that order; junction bases with no gene match: 21. The CDR3 spells CASSAAQGGVSGRNADTQYF. In DNA form, the CDR3 reads TGCGCCAGCAGCGCCGCTCAGGGGGGTGTTAGCGGGAGGAACGCAGATACGCAGTATTTT. Using reference TRBV5-1 and TRBJ2-3 for the parts outside the CDR3, the full variable domain is KAGVTQTPRYLIKTRGQQVTLSCSPISGHRSVSWYQQTPGQGLQFLFEYFSETQRNKGNFPGRFSGRQFSNSRSEMNVSTLELGDSALYLCASSAAQGGVSGRNADTQYFGPGTRLTVL.

This clone was seen only a few times. The J gene is TRBJ1-1, the V gene TRBV18; 8 nucleotides agree with TRBD1. The CDR3 is 16 residues long. Germline trimming cut 2 bases from V and 3 bases from J; bases unmatched to any gene: 8. Per the germline V gene, CDR1 is KGHSH and CDR2 is LQKENI. CDR3 sequence: CASSPLPTGVDTEAFF. The CDR3 nucleotides read TGTGCCAGCTCACCATTACCGACAGGGGTAGACACTGAAGCTTTCTTT.

This sequence joins TRBV19 and TRBJ1-4; possibly TRBD1 for D (5 bases). The CDR3 spans 14 residues. V shed 0 bases and J shed 4 bases, with 6 bases lying between them. Germline assignment: CDR1 LNHDA and CDR2 SQIVND (reference sequence). This CDR3 reads CASSIDRDNEKLFF. The CDR3 nucleotides read TGTGCCAGTAGTATAGACAGGGATAATGAAAAACTGTTTTTT.

V gene TRBV7-2 combines with J gene TRBJ1-1, with 7 bases fitting TRBD1. Trimming removed 5 bases from V and 1 base from J; junction bases left unmatched: 7. This CDR3 comprises 15 residues. Germline V gene lookup returns CDR1 SGHTA and CDR2 FQGNSA. The CDR3 DNA sequence: TGTGCCAGCAGCCGAGCTTGGGACAGGAACACTGAAGCTTTCTTT. Its protein is CASSRAWDRNTEAFF.

J is TRBJ1-6 and V is TRBV19, with no clear D. Trimming removed 3 bases at V and 8 bases at J, with 8 bases between. CDR3 length: 13 amino acids. The V gene's germline CDR1 is LNHDA and CDR2 SQIVND (reference sequence). The DNA for the CDR3 is TGTGCCAGTAGTATGGCCTGGGATTCACCCCTCCACTTT. It codes for CASSMAWDSPLHF.

The V and J genes are TRBV5-1 and TRBJ2-1, with a possible D match to TRBD2 (5 bases). The CDR3 has 15 residues. Germline CDR1 is SGHRS and CDR2 is YFSETQ. Trimming stripped 0 bases from V and 9 bases from J, with 16 bases between. Here the CDR3 DNA reads TGCGCCAGCAGCTTGGGTTTTACGGAGGCCGGTGAGCAGTTCTTC. Residues: CASSLGFTEAGEQFF.

The rearrangement joins TRBV28 to TRBJ2-7, with 7 bases identical to TRBD1. V lost 6 bases and J lost 2; bases outside the gene matches: 7. The germline CDR1 and CDR2 sequences are MDHEN and SYDVKM. This CDR3 has 14 amino acids. CDR3 region: CASRRQGWTYEQYF. Written as DNA, the CDR3 is TGTGCCAGCAGACGACAGGGCTGGACCTACGAGCAGTACTTC.

This clone has a handful of counts. V is TRBV30 and J is TRBJ2-6; perhaps TRBD1 as D (5 bases). Deletions cut 3 bases from V and 4 bases from J, with 10 bases between. Germline V gives CDR1 GTSNPN, CDR2 SVGIG (reference sequence). CDR3 size: 14 residues. The CDR3 reads CAWSGAGGANVLTF. The CDR3, as DNA: TGTGCCTGGAGCGGAGCAGGGGGGGCCAACGTCCTGACTTTC. The variable domain in full, with the rest retrieved from reference TRBV30 and TRBJ2-6, is SQTIHQWPATLVQPVGSPLSLECTVEGTSNPNLYWYRQAAGRGLQLLFYSVGIGQISSEVPQNLSASRPQDRQFILSSKKLLLSDSGFYLCAWSGAGGANVLTFGAGSRLTVL.

The genes are TRBV4-2 and TRBJ2-5; no definite D call. The J call may be mistaken, given a closer DNA end match to TRBJ2-7. Germline V gives CDR1 LGHNA, CDR2 YNFKEQ. CDR3 size: 17 residues. The CDR3: CASSFDFDTESSYEQYF. In DNA form, the CDR3 reads TGTGCCAGCAGCTTCGACTTCGATACGGAAAGCTCCTACGAGCAGTACTTC.

The chain uses TRBV11-2 and TRBJ2-5; 7 positions agree with TRBD1. The J segment lost 5 bases and the V segment lost 1 base, leaving 10 bases of the junction unmatched. Germline V CDR1 and CDR2: SGHAT, FQNNGV. The CDR3 has 16 residues. The CDR3 here is CASSLVGVGGSETQYF. The CDR3, as DNA: TGTGCCAGCAGCTTAGTAGGCGTAGGGGGCTCTGAGACCCAGTACTTC.

The genes are TRBV5-6 and TRBJ1-5; D is unresolved. V lost 2 bases and J 4 bases, leaving 4 bases between the germline ends. Germline CDR1 is SGHDT and CDR2 is YYEEEE. The CDR3 contains 12 residues. The CDR3 DNA follows: TGTGCCAGCAGCTTAGGAAATCAGCCCCAGCATTTT. This translates into CASSLGNQPQHF.

The V call is TRBV5-4, the J call TRBJ2-5, with no clear D. Germline CDR1 is SGHNT and CDR2 is YYREEE (reference sequence). This CDR3 has 14 residues. Trimming shortened V by 2 bases and J by 5 bases, and 13 bases separated the two germline ends. The chain's CDR3 is CASSFSGFRETQYF. CDR3 nucleotide sequence: TGTGCCAGCAGCTTCAGTGGATTTCGGGAGACCCAGTACTTC.

The V gene is TRBV5-1, the J gene TRBJ1-1; D is undetermined. Per germline, CDR1 SGHRS and CDR2 YFSETQ. This CDR3 comprises 14 residues. V was pared by 3 bases and J by 1 base, with 10 bases between. Here the CDR3 DNA reads TGCGCCAGCAGCTCGAGCACTTGGAACACTGAAGCTTTCTTT. Its protein product is CASSSSTWNTEAFF. Based on the CDR3 plus reference TRBV5-1 and TRBJ1-1, the full variable domain is KAGVTQTPRYLIKTRGQQVTLSCSPISGHRSVSWYQQTPGQGLQFLFEYFSETQRNKGNFPGRFSGRQFSNSRSEMNVSTLELGDSALYLCASSSSTWNTEAFFGQGTRLTVV.

CDR3 coding DNA: TGTGCCAGCAGTTACGGCGGGTCCTACGAGCAGTACTTC. Its translation is CASSYGGSYEQYF. The chain couples TRBV27 to TRBJ2-7; D is possibly TRBD2 (5 bases). Germline values: CDR1 MNHEY, CDR2 SMNVEV (reference sequence). This CDR3 has 13 amino acids. Trimming removed 4 bases from V and 1 base from J, with 8 bases in between.

This clone was counted once. The gene calls are TRBV29-1 and TRBJ2-2; perhaps TRBD1 as D (6 bases). V lost 7 bases to trimming and J lost 4 bases, with 16 bases between them. Germline V gives CDR1 SQVTM, CDR2 ANQGSEA. This CDR3 is built from 14 residues. CDR3 coding DNA: TGCAGCGCCCGAGGGGCAGGGGTCACCGGGGAGCTGTTTTTT. Residues: CSARGAGVTGELFF.